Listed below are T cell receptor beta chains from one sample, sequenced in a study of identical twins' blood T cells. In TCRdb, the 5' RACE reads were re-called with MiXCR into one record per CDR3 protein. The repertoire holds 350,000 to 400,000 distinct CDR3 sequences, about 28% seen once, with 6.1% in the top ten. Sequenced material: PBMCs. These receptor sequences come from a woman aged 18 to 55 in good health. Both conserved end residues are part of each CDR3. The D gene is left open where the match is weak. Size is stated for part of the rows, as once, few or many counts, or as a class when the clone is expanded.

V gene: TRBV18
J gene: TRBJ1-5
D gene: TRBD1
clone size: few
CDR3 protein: CASSSGQGGSNQPQHF
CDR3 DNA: TGTGCCAGCTCATCGGGACAGGGGGGAAGCAATCAGCCCCAGCATTTT

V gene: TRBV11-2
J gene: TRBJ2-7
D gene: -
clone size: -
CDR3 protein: CANSLGSPYEQYF
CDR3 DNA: TGTGCCAACAGCTTAGGCAGTCCCTACGAGCAGTACTTC

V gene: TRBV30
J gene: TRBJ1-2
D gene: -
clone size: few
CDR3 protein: CAWSVWGAGYTF
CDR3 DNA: TGTGCCTGGAGTGTTTGGGGGGCTGGCTACACCTTC

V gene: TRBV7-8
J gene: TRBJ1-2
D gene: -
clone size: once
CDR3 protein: CASSLEWPGEANYGYTF
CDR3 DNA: TGTGCCAGCAGCTTAGAGTGGCCAGGTGAAGCTAACTATGGCTACACCTTC

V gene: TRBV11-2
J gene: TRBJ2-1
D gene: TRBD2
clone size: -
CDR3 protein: CASSLVRSGGYNEQFF
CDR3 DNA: TGTGCCAGCAGCTTAGTGCGGTCGGGAGGCTACAATGAGCAGTTCTTC

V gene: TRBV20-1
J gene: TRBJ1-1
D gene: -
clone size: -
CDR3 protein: CSAYDPLNTEAFF
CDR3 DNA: TGCAGTGCCTACGATCCACTGAACACTGAAGCTTTCTTT

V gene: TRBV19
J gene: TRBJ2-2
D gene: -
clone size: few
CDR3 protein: CASTPQAGELFF
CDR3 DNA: TGTGCCAGTACCCCCCAGGCCGGGGAGCTGTTTTTT

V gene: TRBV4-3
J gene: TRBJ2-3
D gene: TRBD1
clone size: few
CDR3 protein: CASSQGFRDRSTDTQYF
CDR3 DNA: TGCGCCAGCAGCCAAGGCTTCCGGGACAGGTCCACAGATACGCAGTATTTT

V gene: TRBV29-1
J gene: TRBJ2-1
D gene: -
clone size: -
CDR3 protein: CSVELWGEQFF
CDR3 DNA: TGCAGCGTTGAACTATGGGGTGAGCAGTTCTTC

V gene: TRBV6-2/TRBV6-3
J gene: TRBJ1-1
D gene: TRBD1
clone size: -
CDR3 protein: CASSKTPGQRTEAFF
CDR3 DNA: TGTGCCAGCAGCAAGACTCCGGGACAGAGGACTGAAGCTTTCTTT

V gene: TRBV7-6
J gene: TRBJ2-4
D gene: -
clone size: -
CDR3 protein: CASSLLGNIQYF
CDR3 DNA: TGTGCCAGCAGCTTACTCGGGAACATTCAGTACTTC

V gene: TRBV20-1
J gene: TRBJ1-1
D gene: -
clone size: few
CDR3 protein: CSASEGGEAFF
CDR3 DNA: TGCAGTGCATCCGAGGGTGGCGAAGCTTTCTTT

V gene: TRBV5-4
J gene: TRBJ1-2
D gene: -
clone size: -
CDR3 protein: CASSTETVFYGYTF
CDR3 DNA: TGTGCCAGCAGCACCGAGACAGTTTTCTATGGCTACACCTTC

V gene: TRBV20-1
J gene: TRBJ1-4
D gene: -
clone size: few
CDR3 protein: CSAEGLGEKLFF
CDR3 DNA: TGCAGTGCTGAGGGCCTGGGTGAAAAACTGTTTTTT

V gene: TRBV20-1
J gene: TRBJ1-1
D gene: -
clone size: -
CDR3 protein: CSAARGRSEAFF
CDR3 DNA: TGCAGTGCCGCTCGGGGGCGGTCTGAAGCTTTCTTT

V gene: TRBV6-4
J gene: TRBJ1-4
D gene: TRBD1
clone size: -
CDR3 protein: CASSEGGRTGTGEKLFF
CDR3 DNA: TGTGCCAGCAGTGAAGGGGGACGGACAGGGACAGGTGAAAAACTGTTTTTT

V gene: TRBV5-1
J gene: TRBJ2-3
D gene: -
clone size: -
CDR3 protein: CASSFGRDSDTQYF
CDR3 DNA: TGCGCCAGCAGTTTTGGACGGGACTCAGATACGCAGTATTTT

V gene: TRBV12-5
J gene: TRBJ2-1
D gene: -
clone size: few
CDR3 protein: CASGLRESSYNEQFF
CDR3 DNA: TGTGCTAGTGGTTTGCGGGAGAGCTCCTACAATGAGCAGTTCTTC

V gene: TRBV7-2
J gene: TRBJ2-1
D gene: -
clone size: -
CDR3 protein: CASSLATGASYNEQFF
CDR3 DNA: TGTGCCAGCAGCTTAGCGACAGGAGCCTCCTACAATGAGCAGTTCTTC

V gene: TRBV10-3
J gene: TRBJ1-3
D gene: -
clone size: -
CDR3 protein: CAIRPMDYTGNTIYF
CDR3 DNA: TGTGCCATCCGACCGATGGACTATACTGGAAACACCATATATTTT

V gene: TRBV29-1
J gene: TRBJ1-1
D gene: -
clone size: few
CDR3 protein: CSVIQGYPMNTEAFF
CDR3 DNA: TGCAGCGTGATACAGGGATATCCCATGAACACTGAAGCTTTCTTT

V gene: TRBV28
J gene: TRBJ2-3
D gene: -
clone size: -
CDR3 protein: CASSLRDTRRGDTQYF
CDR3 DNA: TGTGCCAGCAGTTTACGGGACACCCGACGGGGAGATACGCAGTATTTT

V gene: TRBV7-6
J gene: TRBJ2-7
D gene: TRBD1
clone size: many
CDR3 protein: CASSSWTGGNDEQYF
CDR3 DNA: TGTGCCAGCAGCTCATGGACAGGGGGTAACGACGAGCAGTACTTC

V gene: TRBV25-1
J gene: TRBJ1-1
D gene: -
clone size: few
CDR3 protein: CASSEGGARTEAFF
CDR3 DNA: TGTGCCAGCAGTGAGGGGGGGGCGCGCACTGAAGCTTTCTTT

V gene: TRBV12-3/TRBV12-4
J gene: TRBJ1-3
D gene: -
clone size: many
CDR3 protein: CASSLKYTIYF
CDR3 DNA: TGTGCCAGCAGTTTAAAATACACCATATATTTT

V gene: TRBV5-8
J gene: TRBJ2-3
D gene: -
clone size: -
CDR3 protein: CASSPESYRTEQYF
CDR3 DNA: TGTGCCAGCAGCCCGGAAAGTTACCGGACAGAGCAGTATTTT

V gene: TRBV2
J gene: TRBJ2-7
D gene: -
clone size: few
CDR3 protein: CASIRTGYEQYF
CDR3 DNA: TGTGCCAGCATTAGGACTGGCTACGAGCAGTACTTC

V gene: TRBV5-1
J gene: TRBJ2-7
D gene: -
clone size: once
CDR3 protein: CASSPSGLTYEQYF
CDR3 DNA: TGCGCCAGTAGCCCAAGCGGGCTGACCTACGAGCAGTACTTC

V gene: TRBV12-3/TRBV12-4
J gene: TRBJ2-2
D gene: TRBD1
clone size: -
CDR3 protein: CASRLTGVGELFF
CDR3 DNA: TGTGCCAGCAGATTAACAGGGGTCGGGGAGCTGTTTTTT

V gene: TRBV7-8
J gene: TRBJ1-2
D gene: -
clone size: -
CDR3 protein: CASSNIGGNNYGYTF
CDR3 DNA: TGTGCCAGCAGTAATATCGGGGGCAATAACTATGGCTACACCTTC

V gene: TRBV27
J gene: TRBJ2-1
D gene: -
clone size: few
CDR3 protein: CASSLFRGVEQFF
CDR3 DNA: TGTGCCAGCAGTTTATTTAGGGGGGTGGAGCAGTTCTTC

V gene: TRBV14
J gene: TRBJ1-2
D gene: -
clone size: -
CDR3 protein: CASSQDQSYGYTF
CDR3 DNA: TGTGCCAGCAGCCAAGACCAGAGCTATGGCTACACCTTC

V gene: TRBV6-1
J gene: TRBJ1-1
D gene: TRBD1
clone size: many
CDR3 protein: CASRDRPSTEAFF
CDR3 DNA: TGTGCCAGCCGGGACAGACCCTCAACCGAAGCTTTCTTT

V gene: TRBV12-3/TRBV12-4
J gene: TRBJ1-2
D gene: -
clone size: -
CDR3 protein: CASSVGTFYGYTF
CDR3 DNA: TGTGCCAGCAGTGTGGGAACCTTCTATGGCTACACCTTC

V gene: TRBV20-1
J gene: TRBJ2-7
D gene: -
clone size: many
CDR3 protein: CSARRLSEQYF
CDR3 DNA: TGCAGTGCTAGAAGGTTGTCCGAGCAGTACTTC

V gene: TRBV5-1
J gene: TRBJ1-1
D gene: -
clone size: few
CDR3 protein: CASSLGESKNTEAFF
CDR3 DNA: TGCGCCAGCAGCTTGGGGGAATCTAAGAACACTGAAGCTTTCTTT

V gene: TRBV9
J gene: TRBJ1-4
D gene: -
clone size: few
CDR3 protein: CASSVVPSSESHEKLFF
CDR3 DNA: TGTGCCAGCAGCGTAGTCCCCAGTTCGGAGTCCCATGAAAAACTGTTTTTT

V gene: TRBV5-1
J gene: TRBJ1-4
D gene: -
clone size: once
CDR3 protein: CASSWGRMNEKLFF
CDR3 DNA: TGCGCCAGCAGCTGGGGTCGGATGAATGAAAAACTGTTTTTT

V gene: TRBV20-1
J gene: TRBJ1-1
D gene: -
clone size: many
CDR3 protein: CSASPWTVSGTEAFF
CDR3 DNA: TGCAGTGCTAGTCCCTGGACAGTTTCGGGCACTGAAGCTTTCTTT

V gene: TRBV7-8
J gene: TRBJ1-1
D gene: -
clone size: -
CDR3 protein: CASRTYDEAFF
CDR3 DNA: TGTGCCAGCAGAACTTACGATGAAGCTTTCTTT

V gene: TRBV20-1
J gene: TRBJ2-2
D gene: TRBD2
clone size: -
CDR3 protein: CSARDGGRGTGELLF
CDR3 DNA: TGCAGTGCTAGAGATGGAGGGAGGGGTACCGGGGAGCTGCTTTTT

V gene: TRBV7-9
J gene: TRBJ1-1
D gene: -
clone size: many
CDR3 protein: CASSPRPPSRVGTEAFF
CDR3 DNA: TGTGCCAGCAGCCCTAGACCCCCTTCGAGGGTGGGAACTGAAGCTTTCTTT